The TCR beta chain under discussion was sequenced for a study of cytomegalovirus exposure and HLA in healthy donors. Trimming cost V 3 bases and J 4 bases, with 17 bases left between them. This CDR3 region has 16 residues. Germline-derived CDR1 and CDR2 are SGDLS and YYNGEE. Vbeta (60) and Jbeta (13) primers were used in the PCR. TCRdb keeps only in-frame clones here, not all; method: immunoSEQ multiplex PCR. The sample shows around 190,000 clones, approximately 80% of them seen only once. The sequenced sample consisted of PBMCs. The chain joins TRBV9 to TRBJ1-5; D is possibly TRBD1 (5 bases). The TCR was taken from a woman in her twenties or thirties in good health and CMV-seronegative. CDR3 protein: CASSASSGTANQPQHF. DNA of the CDR3: TGTGCCAGCAGCGCCAGCTCCGGGACTGCGAATCAGCCCCAGCATTTT.